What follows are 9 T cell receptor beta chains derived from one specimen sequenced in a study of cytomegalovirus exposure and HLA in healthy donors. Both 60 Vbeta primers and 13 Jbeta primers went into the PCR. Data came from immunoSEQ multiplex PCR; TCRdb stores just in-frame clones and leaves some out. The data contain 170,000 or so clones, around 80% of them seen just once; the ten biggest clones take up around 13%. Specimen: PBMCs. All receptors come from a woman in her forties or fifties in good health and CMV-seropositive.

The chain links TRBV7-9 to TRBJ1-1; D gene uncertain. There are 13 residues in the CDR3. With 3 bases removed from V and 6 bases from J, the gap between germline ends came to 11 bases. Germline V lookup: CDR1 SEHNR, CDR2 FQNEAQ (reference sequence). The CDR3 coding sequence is TGTGCCAGCAGCTTCGGGGTAAGGGCTGAAGCTTTCTTT. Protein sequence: CASSFGVRAEAFF.

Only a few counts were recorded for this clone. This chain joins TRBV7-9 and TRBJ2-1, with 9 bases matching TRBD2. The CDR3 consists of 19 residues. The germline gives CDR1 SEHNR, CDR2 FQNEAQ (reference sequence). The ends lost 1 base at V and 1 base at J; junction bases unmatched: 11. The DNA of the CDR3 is TGTGCCAGCAGCTTAGGTTGGAGTCTAGCGGGGCAATCCTACAATGAGCAGTTCTTC. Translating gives CASSLGWSLAGQSYNEQFF.

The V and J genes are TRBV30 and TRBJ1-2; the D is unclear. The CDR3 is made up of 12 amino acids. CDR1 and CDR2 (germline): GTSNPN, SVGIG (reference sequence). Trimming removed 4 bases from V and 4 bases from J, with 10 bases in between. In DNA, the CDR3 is TGTGCCTGGACAGGAGGTGGCTATGGCTACACCTTC. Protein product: CAWTGGGYGYTF.

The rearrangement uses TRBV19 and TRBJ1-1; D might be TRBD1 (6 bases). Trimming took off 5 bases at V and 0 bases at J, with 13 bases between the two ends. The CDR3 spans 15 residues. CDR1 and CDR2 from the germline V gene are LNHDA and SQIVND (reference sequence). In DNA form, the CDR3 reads TGTGCCAGTAGTGTGACCGGGACAATGAACACTGAAGCTTTCTTT. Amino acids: CASSVTGTMNTEAFF.

The DNA of the CDR3 is TGTGCCAGCAGTGTTCAGGGGTTGGAAGCTTTCTTT. Translating gives CASSVQGLEAFF. This chain connects TRBV2 to TRBJ1-1; TRBD1 is a possible D gene (6 bases). Per germline, CDR1 SNHLY and CDR2 FYNNEI. The germline V and J ends were trimmed by 4 bases and 8 bases, with 11 bases remaining between them. The CDR3 length is 12 residues.

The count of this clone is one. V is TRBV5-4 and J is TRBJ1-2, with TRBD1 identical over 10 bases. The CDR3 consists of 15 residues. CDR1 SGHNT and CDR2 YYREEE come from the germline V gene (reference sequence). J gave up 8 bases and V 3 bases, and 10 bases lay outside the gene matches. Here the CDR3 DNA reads TGTGCCAGCAGCTCCCACCCCGGGACAGGGGTCGGCTACACCTTC. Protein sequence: CASSSHPGTGVGYTF. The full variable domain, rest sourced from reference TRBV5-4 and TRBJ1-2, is ETGVTQSPTHLIKTRGQQVTLRCSSQSGHNTVSWYQQALGQGPQFIFQYYREEENGRGNFPPRFSGLQFPNYSSELNVNALELDDSALYLCASSSHPGTGVGYTFGSGTRLTVV.

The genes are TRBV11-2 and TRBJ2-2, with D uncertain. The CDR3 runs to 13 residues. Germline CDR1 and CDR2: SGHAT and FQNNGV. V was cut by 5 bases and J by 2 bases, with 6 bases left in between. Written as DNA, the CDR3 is TGTGCCAGCAGCGGGCCAAACACCGGGGAGCTGTTTTTT. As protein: CASSGPNTGELFF.

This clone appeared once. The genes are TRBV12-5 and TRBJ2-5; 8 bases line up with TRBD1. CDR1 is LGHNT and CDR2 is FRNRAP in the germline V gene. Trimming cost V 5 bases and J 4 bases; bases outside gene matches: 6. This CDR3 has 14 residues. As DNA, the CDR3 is TGTGCTAGTGGTCCCCGACAGGGGATAGAGACCCAGTACTTC. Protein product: CASGPRQGIETQYF. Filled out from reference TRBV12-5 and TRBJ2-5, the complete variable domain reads DARVTQTPRHKVTEMGQEVTMRCQPILGHNTVFWYRQTMMQGLELLAYFRNRAPLDDSGMPKDRFSAEMPDATLATLKIQPSEPRDSAVYFCASGPRQGIETQYFGPGTRLLVL.

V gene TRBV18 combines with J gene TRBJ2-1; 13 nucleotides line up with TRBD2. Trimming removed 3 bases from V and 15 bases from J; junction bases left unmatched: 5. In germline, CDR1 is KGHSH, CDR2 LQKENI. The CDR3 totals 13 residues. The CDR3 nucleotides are TGTGCCAGCTCACCGGGACTAGCGGGACTGGGGTTCTTC. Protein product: CASSPGLAGLGFF.